This T cell receptor beta chain was profiled in a study of chemoradiotherapy in HPV16-positive cancers. As for the study in general: Candidate HPV-specific T-cell clones and common TCR motifs came from functional assays in a couple of HPV16-positive patients.

Repertoires were sampled repeatedly during chemoradiotherapy. Libraries were prepared by immunoSEQ multiplex PCR; TCRdb keeps only in-frame clonotypes and omits some of them. Among 9,500 to 15,000 clones listed, around 90% were seen once. Concerning this clone: The antigen is unknown.

CDR3 length equals 15 residues. Trimming took off 0 bases at V and 3 bases at J, with 9 bases between the two ends. The V gene's germline CDR1 is SNHLY and CDR2 FYNNEI. General study results and limits: Functional assays defining HPV-specific T cells used only two HPV16-positive patients.

This sample was taken from a patient who underwent chemoradiotherapy. The chain couples TRBV2 to TRBJ1-5; the D is unclear. This sequence originates from a human donor with HPV-associated anogenital cancer. The CDR3 bases are TGTGCCAGCAGTGAAGCAAGGCGGAACAATCAGCCCCAGCATTTT. Protein: CASSEARRNNQPQHF.